There are a few counts of the clone carrying this T cell receptor beta chain. Its antigen is not known. This CDR3 is 13 amino acids long. CDR1 and CDR2 (germline): SQVTM, ANQGSEA. Trimming took 4 bases from V and 4 from J, leaving 14 bases between them. The sample originates from a study of T-cell memory formation after mild COVID-19. Overall study: Across donors, TCR clusters were largely donor specific. Study-wide points: SARS-CoV-2 specificity of second-wave clones peaking day 37 was unconfirmed. Pre-infection memory held some responding clones, suggesting pre-existing cross-reactive T cells responded.

The authors produced TCR alpha and TCR beta cDNA libraries with sample barcodes and UMIs by 5'RACE using constant-segment primers. TCRdb re-derived calls from the 5' RACE reads in MiXCR, one entry per CDR3 protein. The sample lists about 100,000 distinct CDR3 sequences, 8.5% to 14% seen once, with approximately 39% in the top ten. This TCR was sampled from a man aged 18 to 30 who had mild COVID-19 (a few samples of this study predate the infection). Cell type and time point are not known. This chain connects TRBV29-1 to TRBJ2-7; TRBD2 is a possible D gene (5 bases). Sequencing used PBMCs or a T cell subset sorted from them (not recorded which). The CDR3 region has the DNA TGCAGCGTTGTATCGGGGTTCCCTTACGAGCAGTACTTC. As protein: CSVVSGFPYEQYF.